This TCR beta chain came from a study of cytomegalovirus exposure and HLA in healthy donors. Findings of the study overall: Accurate prediction of most subjects' HLA-A and HLA-B alleles from TCR beta sequences was reported. Judged likely to be a sequencing artifact was a cluster of highly shared sequence variants.

Points on this clone: The antigen remains undetermined.

Primers: 60 Vbeta forward and 13 Jbeta reverse. Using immunoSEQ multiplex PCR, the repertoire was profiled, and TCRdb retains in-frame clones only, with some absent. This table holds about 140,000 clones. The donors, nominally healthy at sampling, likely had unrecorded immune exposures. In germline, CDR1 is SGHRS, CDR2 YFSETQ. The germline V and J ends were trimmed by 4 bases and 6 bases, with 18 bases remaining between them. The CDR3 length is 15 residues. The sequence came from a man aged 35-49 years in good health and CMV-seronegative. What was sequenced was PBMCs. The chain combines TRBV5-1 with TRBJ2-3; perhaps TRBD2 as D (6 bases). This CDR3 reads CASSQNRPRGDTQYF. The DNA for the CDR3 is TGCGCCAGCAGCCAAAATCGGCCCCGGGGGGATACGCAGTATTTT.